Below are 21 T cell receptor beta chains sequenced from a single sample in a study of OX40 agonist ivuxolimab in advanced cancers. The assay was immunoSEQ multiplex PCR, and TCRdb's table has in-frame clones only and misses some. This table holds around 47,000 clones, approximately 91% found once. The specimen comprised CD4+ or CD8+ T cells sorted from blood, sampled in a trial of the OX40 agonist ivuxolimab. The source is an adult with an advanced solid tumor such as melanoma, head and neck, liver or kidney cancer.

The chain has TRBV30 and TRBJ1-1, with D unresolved. Deletions cut 1 base from V and 1 base from J, with 10 bases between. The length of the CDR3 is 14 residues. Germline V gene data show CDR1 as GTSNPN and CDR2 as SVGIG (reference sequence). The CDR3 spells CAWSAGLKNTEAFF. DNA of the CDR3: TGTGCCTGGAGTGCCGGACTCAAGAACACTGAAGCTTTCTTT.

The V and J genes are TRBV27 and TRBJ2-5; D is perhaps TRBD1 or TRBD2 (6 bases each). Trimming shortened V by 5 bases and J by 5 bases, and 12 bases separated the two germline ends. CDR1 is MNHEY and CDR2 is SMNVEV in the germline V gene (reference sequence). The CDR3 sequence is 13 residues long. The CDR3 coding sequence is TGTGCCAGCAGTCCGGGGGCTGGGGAGACCCAGTACTTC. It encodes CASSPGAGETQYF.

The chain couples TRBV10-3 to TRBJ2-1, with TRBD2 matching 11 bases. Per germline, CDR1 ENHRY and CDR2 SYGVKD. This CDR3 comprises 13 residues. Trimming at V came to 10 bases and at J to 2 bases, leaving 1 base not matched to a gene. The CDR3 nucleotides are TGTGCCACGACTAGCGGGGCCTACAATGAGCAGTTCTTC. Translation: CATTSGAYNEQFF.

V and J are TRBV5-8 and TRBJ1-1, with D possibly being TRBD1 (5 bases). The CDR3 consists of 15 residues. In germline, CDR1 is SGHTS, CDR2 YDEGEE. V gave up 4 bases and J gave up 6 bases, with 19 bases separating them. Written as DNA, the CDR3 is TGTGCCAGCAGCGTTACAGTGGGCCCAGGGTCTGAAGCTTTCTTT. This codes for CASSVTVGPGSEAFF.

The V gene is TRBV2, the J gene TRBJ1-2; D call uncertain. CDR1 and CDR2 (germline): SNHLY, FYNNEI. CDR3 size: 15 residues. V was pared by 1 base and J by 4 bases, with 13 bases between. CDR3 sequence: CASSEVGGSVYGYTF. CDR3 nucleotides: TGTGCCAGCAGTGAAGTAGGAGGCTCGGTCTATGGCTACACCTTC.

This clone was detected a few times. The chain recombines TRBV5-1 with TRBJ2-7; 8 bases are a match to TRBD1. From germline, CDR1 is SGHRS and CDR2 YFSETQ. The CDR3 totals 14 residues. The V and J ends lost 3 bases and 3 bases, in that order; junction bases with no gene match: 5. The CDR3 here is CASSWTTGGYEQYF. In nucleotides, the CDR3 is TGCGCCAGCAGCTGGACAACAGGGGGCTACGAGCAGTACTTC.

CDR3 bases: TGTGCCAGCAGTTTTAAGGCAGAACTGGAGAGCCCTGGCTACACCTTC. This encodes CASSFKAELESPGYTF. The chain recombines TRBV2 with TRBJ1-2; D is unclear. Germline loops: CDR1 SNHLY, CDR2 FYNNEI. V was pared by 5 bases and J by 7 bases, with 23 bases between. The CDR3 has 16 amino acids.

The chain is built from TRBV19 and TRBJ2-7, with D maybe TRBD1 (6 bases). Germline V gives CDR1 LNHDA, CDR2 SQIVND (reference sequence). Trimming took 4 bases from V and 0 from J, leaving 13 bases between them. The CDR3 has 15 residues. The CDR3 is CASSTGTRGSYEQYF. The CDR3 DNA is TGTGCCAGTAGTACCGGGACAAGAGGCTCCTACGAGCAGTACTTC.

This clone was counted a single time. The V and J genes are TRBV7-8 and TRBJ2-7, with 11 positions matching TRBD2. V lost 4 bases and J lost 2; bases outside the gene matches: 13. The CDR3 spans 18 residues. Per the germline V gene, CDR1 is SGHVS and CDR2 is FQNEAQ. Here the CDR3 DNA reads TGTGCCAGCAGCTCCCTCCCCGGGACTAGCGGCAGCCCCTACGAGCAGTACTTC. As protein: CASSSLPGTSGSPYEQYF.

The rearrangement links TRBV9 to TRBJ2-7; 9 bases align to TRBD1. CDR1 and CDR2 from the germline V gene are SGDLS and YYNGEE. The CDR3 has 16 amino acids. V shed 0 bases and J 6 bases; nucleotides not matched to a gene: 10. The CDR3 sequence: CASSVATWDREGEQYF. CDR3 DNA: TGTGCCAGCAGCGTAGCTACTTGGGACAGGGAGGGCGAGCAGTACTTC.

The chain links TRBV19 to TRBJ1-1; D is undetermined. Trimming took off 10 bases at V and 1 base at J, with 19 bases between the two ends. The CDR3 has 15 residues. Looked up from germline, CDR1 is LNHDA and CDR2 is SQIVND (reference sequence). Written as DNA, the CDR3 is TGTGCCACCCTAGGCTGGGAAGGTAAGAACACTGAAGCTTTCTTT. Translating it yields CATLGWEGKNTEAFF. Full variable domain (outside the CDR3, taken from reference TRBV19 and TRBJ1-1): DGGITQSPKYLFRKEGQNVTLSCEQNLNHDAMYWYRQDPGQGLRLIYYSQIVNDFQKGDIAEGYSVSREKKESFPLTVTSAQKNPTAFYLCATLGWEGKNTEAFFGQGTRLTVV.

The chain joins TRBV6-1 to TRBJ1-1; TRBD1 agrees at 7 bases. CDR3 length: 14 residues. The junction had 4 bases not matched to a gene; V was cut back by 6 bases and J by 0 bases. Germline CDR1 is MNHNS and CDR2 is SASEGT. The CDR3 loop is CASRETGMNTEAFF. DNA of the CDR3: TGTGCCAGCAGAGAGACAGGGATGAACACTGAAGCTTTCTTT.

As regards this clone: The final CDR3 position lacks the conserved phenylalanine or tryptophan, pointing to a likely read error. The chain uses TRBV2 and TRBJ1-1; D possibly corresponds to TRBD1 (5 bases). The CDR3 runs to 14 residues. The germline gives CDR1 SNHLY, CDR2 FYNNEI. V was shortened by 1 base and J by 4 bases, with 10 bases between the two germline ends. CDR3 in DNA: TGTGCCAGCAGTGAAGATGGGGGGACCACTGAAGCTTTCCTT. Its translation: CASSEDGGTTEAFL.

The rearrangement joins TRBV9 to TRBJ1-1; D not certain. Germline V CDR1 and CDR2: SGDLS, YYNGEE. Between the trimmed V and J ends, which lost 5 bases and 0 bases, there was a span of 17 bases. This CDR3 has 16 residues. DNA of the CDR3: TGTGCCAGCAGTCCGGGAAGCTACAGCGTGAACACTGAAGCTTTCTTT. This sequence encodes CASSPGSYSVNTEAFF.

The chain joins TRBV6-6 to TRBJ2-1, with D hard to call. Looked up from germline, CDR1 is MNHNY and CDR2 is SVGAGI (reference sequence). This CDR3 contains 15 residues. Trimming pared 5 bases from V and 4 bases from J, leaving 15 bases between. DNA of the CDR3: TGTGCCAGCAGTAGAGCAGGACCAGAGTACAATGAGCAGTTCTTC. Translated, it gives CASSRAGPEYNEQFF.

The chain recombines TRBV4-2 with TRBJ2-3; 8 bases line up with TRBD2. CDR1 and CDR2 from the germline V gene are LGHNA and YNFKEQ. The CDR3 spans 17 residues. V trimming: 0 bases; J trimming: 0 bases; junction bases outside the gene matches: 5. CDR3 in amino acids: CASSQDVRGVSTDTQYF. In DNA form, the CDR3 reads TGTGCCAGCAGCCAAGATGTGCGGGGGGTGAGCACAGATACGCAGTATTTT.

V gene TRBV6-4 combines with J gene TRBJ2-7; D gene ambiguous. CDR1 is MRHNA and CDR2 is SNTAGT in the germline V gene. V was cut by 5 bases and J by 3 bases, with 8 bases left in between. The length of the CDR3 is 12 residues. The CDR3 nucleotides read TGTGCCAGCAGTTCCCTCAACTACGAGCAGTACTTC. This sequence encodes CASSSLNYEQYF.

The chain carries TRBV5-1 and TRBJ1-2, with D perhaps TRBD1 (5 bases). Germline CDR1 SGHRS, CDR2 YFSETQ. The CDR3 is made up of 14 amino acids. Trimming took 0 bases from V and 8 from J, leaving 14 bases between them. CDR3 protein: CASSLEGRGDGYTF. DNA of the CDR3: TGCGCCAGCAGCTTGGAGGGGAGGGGAGACGGCTACACCTTC.

V is TRBV7-9 and J is TRBJ2-6; 8 bases fit TRBD1. This CDR3 is 18 amino acids long. CDR1 and CDR2 (germline): SEHNR, FQNEAQ (reference sequence). Trimming at V came to 5 bases and at J to 2 bases, leaving 11 bases not matched to a gene. The CDR3 region has the DNA TGTGCCAGCAGCCCCCTACCTCGACAGGGGACTGGGGCCAACGTCCTGACTTTC. It yields the protein CASSPLPRQGTGANVLTF.

The genes are TRBV5-6 and TRBJ1-3; D remains ambiguous. The V and J ends lost 1 base and 2 bases respectively, with 7 bases between them. Germline-derived CDR1 and CDR2 are SGHDT and YYEEEE. This CDR3 region has 14 residues. The CDR3 here is CASSLSGAGNTIYF. DNA of the CDR3: TGTGCCAGCAGCTTGAGTGGAGCTGGAAACACCATATATTTT.

The table lists this clone with a count of one. The CDR3 bases are TGTGCCAGCAGCTTGGACGGGTTGGATGGAAACACCATATATTTT. Amino acids: CASSLDGLDGNTIYF. The chain joins TRBV7-2 to TRBJ1-3, with no clear D. CDR3 length equals 15 residues. V gave up 3 bases and J gave up 3 bases, with 12 bases separating them. Germline V gene lookup returns CDR1 SGHTA and CDR2 FQGNSA.